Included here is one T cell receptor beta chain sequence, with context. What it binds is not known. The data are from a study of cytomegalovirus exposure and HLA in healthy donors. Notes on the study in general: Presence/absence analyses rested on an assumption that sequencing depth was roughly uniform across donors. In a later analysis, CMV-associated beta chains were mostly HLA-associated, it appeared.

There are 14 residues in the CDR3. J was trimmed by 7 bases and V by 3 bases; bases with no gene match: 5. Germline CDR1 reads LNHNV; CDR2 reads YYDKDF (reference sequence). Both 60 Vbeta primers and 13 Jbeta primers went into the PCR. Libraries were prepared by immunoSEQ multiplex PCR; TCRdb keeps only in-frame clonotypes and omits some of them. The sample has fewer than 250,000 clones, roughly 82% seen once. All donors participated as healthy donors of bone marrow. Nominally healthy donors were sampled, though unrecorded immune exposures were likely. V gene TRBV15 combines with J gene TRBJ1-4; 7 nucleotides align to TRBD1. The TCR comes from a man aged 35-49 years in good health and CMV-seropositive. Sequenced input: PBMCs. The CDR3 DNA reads TGTGCCACCAGCAGTAGACAGGGAGGTGAAAAACTGTTTTTT. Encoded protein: CATSSRQGGEKLFF.